This T cell receptor beta chain was obtained from a study of T cells after yellow fever vaccination. 5'RACE template switching generated TCR cDNA, adding a universal primer site and UMIs. TCRdb reanalysed the 5' RACE reads using MiXCR and keeps one entry per CDR3 protein. The table shows fewer than 100,000 distinct CDR3 sequences, with 7.5% to 10% occurring only once. General study results and limits: Reappearance after the booster was observed for most primary-vaccination clones (about 97% CD4, over 70% CD8). Relatively few clonotypes were ones that appeared in both CD4 and CD8 compartments.

The germline V gene encodes CDR1 LGHNA and CDR2 YSLEER. Trimming left V 2 bases short and J 1 base short, with 14 bases between. The CDR3 runs to 16 residues. The starting material was CD8+ T cells not binding an NS4B(214-222) dextramer, sorted from PBMCs, obtained roughly 14 days after the first yellow fever vaccination. The chain carries TRBV4-3 and TRBJ1-1; a weak D match, TRBD1 (5 bases). The sequence was collected from a man younger than 35 who received the YFV17D yellow fever vaccine. CDR3 in DNA: TGCGCCAGCAGCCAACTGGGGGTAGGTTCGAACACTGAAGCTTTCTTT. Translating it yields CASSQLGVGSNTEAFF.